These 26 T cell receptor beta chains came from one sample sequenced in a study of blood T cell repertoires in COVID-19. Clones were read by immunoSEQ multiplex PCR, and TCRdb kept only the in-frame ones, dropping some. The sample carries approximately 310,000 clones, around 87% recorded once. Sequences were obtained from peripheral blood. The source of these receptors is a woman aged 45-65 years who had recovered from COVID-19.

Only one count was recorded for this clone. The rearrangement links TRBV9 to TRBJ2-5; TRBD2 agrees at 13 bases. Per germline, CDR1 SGDLS and CDR2 YYNGEE. This CDR3 has 17 amino acids. J gave up 5 bases and V 3 bases, and 10 bases lay outside the gene matches. DNA for the CDR3: TGTGCCAGCAGCGCGGCAGGACTAGCGGGAGTCGCGGAGACCCAGTACTTC. It yields the protein CASSAAGLAGVAETQYF.

This clone was detected once. This sequence joins TRBV7-9 and TRBJ1-5; D call uncertain. The germline gives CDR1 SEHNR, CDR2 FQNEAQ (reference sequence). This CDR3 region has 13 residues. With 3 bases removed from V and 10 bases from J, the gap between germline ends came to 13 bases. The DNA for the CDR3 is TGTGCCAGCAGCTTGGACTGGGCCTCCCCCCAGCATTTT. It specifies CASSLDWASPQHF.

V gene TRBV5-6 combines with J gene TRBJ2-3; TRBD2 aligns across 8 bases. The CDR3 runs 14 residues. Germline CDR1 and CDR2: SGHDT and YYEEEE. With 3 bases clipped from V and 3 bases from J, the junction kept 3 bases outside the gene matches. CDR3 nucleotides: TGTGCCAGCAGCTCCTTAGCGGGGACAGATACGCAGTATTTT. Residues: CASSSLAGTDTQYF.

This clone was observed a few times. The rearrangement links TRBV4-3 to TRBJ1-1; TRBD1 is a possible D gene (6 bases). The V end was cut by 4 bases, the J end by 1 base, with 10 bases between. The CDR3 runs 14 residues. In germline, CDR1 is LGHNA, CDR2 YSLEER. As DNA, the CDR3 is TGCGCCAGCAGCCGGACAGTCAAGAACACTGAAGCTTTCTTT. It is translated as CASSRTVKNTEAFF.

The CDR3 DNA is TGTGCCTGGAGTGTAGGGGGGGCGGGTGAGAGGACTGAAGCTTTCTTT. Its translation is CAWSVGGAGERTEAFF. This chain connects TRBV30 to TRBJ1-1, with D possibly matching TRBD1 (6 bases). Trimming left V 0 bases short and J 5 bases short, with 19 bases between. Germline V CDR1 and CDR2: GTSNPN, SVGIG (reference sequence). The CDR3 runs to 16 residues.

J is TRBJ2-3 and V is TRBV3-1 (or the pseudogene TRBV3-2); unclear D gene. Germline-derived CDR1 and CDR2 are LGHDT and YNNKEL (reference sequence). This CDR3 is built from 17 residues. V was pared by 4 bases and J by 0 bases, with 17 bases between. CDR3: CASSRLSGKSSTDTQYF. The DNA of the CDR3 is TGTGCCAGCAGCCGATTGTCGGGTAAATCTAGCACAGATACGCAGTATTTT.

The chain's CDR3 is CASSPVGGAQSYGYTF. The CDR3 nucleotides read TGTGCCAGCAGCCCCGTCGGGGGGGCGCAGAGCTATGGCTACACCTTC. The rearrangement links TRBV7-2 to TRBJ1-2, with D possibly TRBD1 on 6 matching bases. V lost 5 bases and J lost 4, with 20 bases in between. Germline loops: CDR1 SGHTA, CDR2 FQGNSA. CDR3 size: 16 residues.

V usage is TRBV28 and J usage is TRBJ1-3; TRBD1 matches at 7 bases. The V gene end was trimmed by 6 bases and the J gene end by 4 bases; junction bases not matched to a gene: 6. CDR1 is MDHEN, CDR2 SYDVKM, per germline. This CDR3 has 14 amino acids. The CDR3: CASRLGQNGNTIYF. The CDR3 DNA follows: TGTGCCAGCAGGCTGGGACAGAACGGAAACACCATATATTTT. The complete variable domain, with remaining parts taken from reference TRBV28 and TRBJ1-3, reads DVKVTQSSRYLVKRTGEKVFLECVQDMDHENMFWYRQDPGLGLRLIYFSYDVKMKEKGDIPEGYSVSREKKERFSLILESASTNQTSMYLCASRLGQNGNTIYFGEGSWLTVV.

This sequence joins TRBV5-6 and TRBJ2-2; D is possibly TRBD2 (6 bases). The CDR3 covers 15 residues. Germline loops: CDR1 SGHDT, CDR2 YYEEEE. Trimming left V 4 bases short and J 3 bases short, with 13 bases between. The CDR3, as DNA: TGTGCCAGCAGCCGGGGGATGAGGGACACCGGGGAGCTGTTTTTT. This translates into CASSRGMRDTGELFF.

V is TRBV7-8 and J is TRBJ2-3, with a possible D match to TRBD2 (5 bases). The CDR3 is 14 amino acids. Trimming removed 5 bases from V and 8 bases from J, with 17 bases in between. The germline CDR1 and CDR2 sequences are SGHVS and FQNEAQ. The CDR3, as DNA: TGTGCCAGCAGCCAACAAGCGGCGGGTGGTACGCAGTATTTT. It specifies CASSQQAAGGTQYF.

This clone was recorded only once. The J gene is TRBJ2-7, the V gene TRBV2, with 10 bases aligning to TRBD2. This CDR3 comprises 15 residues. V shed 4 bases, J shed 7 bases, and the junction held 10 bases outside the gene matches. Looked up from germline, CDR1 is SNHLY and CDR2 is FYNNEI. The CDR3 spells CASSGVSGGYGEQYF. As DNA, the CDR3 is TGTGCCAGCAGTGGAGTTAGCGGGGGGTACGGGGAGCAGTACTTC.

CDR3 loop: CASRSGGFQETQYF. In DNA, the CDR3 is TGTGCCAGCAGGTCCGGGGGTTTCCAAGAGACCCAGTACTTC. This chain connects TRBV2 to TRBJ2-5, with D tentatively TRBD2 (6 bases). The germline V gene has CDR1 SNHLY and CDR2 FYNNEI. The CDR3 covers 14 residues. The V end lost 6 bases, the J end lost 1 base, and 12 bases lay between the germline ends.

The chain carries TRBV7-9 and TRBJ1-2, with D uncertain. This CDR3 has 14 amino acids. Germline CDR1 SEHNR, CDR2 FQNEAQ (reference sequence). V gave up 2 bases and J gave up 0 bases, with 7 bases separating them. CDR3 protein: CASSLNPANYGYTF. The CDR3 DNA follows: TGTGCCAGCAGCTTAAATCCAGCTAACTATGGCTACACCTTC.

The chain joins TRBV19 to TRBJ2-7; 13 bases align to TRBD2. CDR1 and CDR2 from the germline V gene are LNHDA and SQIVND (reference sequence). This CDR3 is built from 16 residues. Trimming removed 4 bases from V and 2 bases from J; junction bases left unmatched: 5. DNA of the CDR3: TGTGCCAGTAGTAGGCGAGGGACTAGCGGGACCTACGAGCAGTACTTC. Its translation: CASSRRGTSGTYEQYF.

The V call is TRBV6-5, the J call TRBJ2-7, with D perhaps TRBD2 (5 bases). V shed 4 bases and J shed 4 bases, with 11 bases lying between them. Germline V gene sequence: CDR1 MNHEY, CDR2 SVGAGI. The CDR3 loop spans 13 amino acids. CDR3 sequence (DNA): TGTGCCAGCAGTTCGGTTGGCGGGTACGAGCAGTACTTC. Amino acids: CASSSVGGYEQYF.

The rearrangement links TRBV5-1 to TRBJ2-1; a possible D gene is TRBD2 (5 bases). Germline CDR1 reads SGHRS; CDR2 reads YFSETQ. V was clipped by 1 base and J by 5 bases, with 22 bases between them. The CDR3 consists of 18 residues. CDR3: CASSLSPQGGSGNNEQFF. The CDR3 DNA follows: TGCGCCAGCAGCTTGTCCCCGCAAGGTGGCAGCGGTAACAATGAGCAGTTCTTC.

This clone showed up just a few times. This chain uses TRBV29-1 with TRBJ2-7, with D possibly TRBD1 on 5 matching bases. Germline assignment: CDR1 SQVTM and CDR2 ANQGSEA. Trimming removed 0 bases from V and 5 bases from J, with 14 bases in between. The CDR3 loop spans 14 amino acids. The CDR3 DNA is TGCAGCGTTGAAGATGAGGTGGGGCTCCACGAGCAGTACTTC. It is translated as CSVEDEVGLHEQYF.

V is TRBV7-2 and J is TRBJ1-3; 7 bases line up with TRBD1. CDR3 length: 16 residues. Unmatched junction bases numbered 7, after V lost 5 bases and J lost 0 bases. Germline lookup yields CDR1 SGHTA and CDR2 FQGNSA. The CDR3 DNA is TGTGCCAGCAGCCAGGGGGGCCTAAGCTCTGGAAACACCATATATTTT. This translates into CASSQGGLSSGNTIYF.

On this clone: The sample holds other DNA sequences that translate to the same CDR3. The rearrangement links TRBV7-2 to TRBJ2-5; the D is unclear. Germline V gene lookup returns CDR1 SGHTA and CDR2 FQGNSA. This CDR3 has 13 residues. V lost 3 bases to trimming and J lost 2 bases, with 7 bases between them. The CDR3 nucleotides read TGTGCCAGCAGCTTTCTACCACAAGAGACCCAGTACTTC. It encodes CASSFLPQETQYF.

The V and J genes are TRBV7-8 and TRBJ2-5; D perhaps matches TRBD2 (5 bases). Germline V gene lookup returns CDR1 SGHVS and CDR2 FQNEAQ. Trimming shortened V by 7 bases and J by 1 base, and 16 bases separated the two germline ends. The CDR3 runs 15 residues. Here the CDR3 reads CASTPPKRLQETQYF. The CDR3 nucleotides are TGTGCCAGCACCCCACCTAAGCGGCTCCAAGAGACCCAGTACTTC.

The V gene is TRBV29-1, the J gene TRBJ2-1; 10 positions agree with TRBD2. The CDR3 runs 14 residues. J was trimmed by 13 bases and V by 3 bases; bases with no gene match: 12. From germline, CDR1 is SQVTM and CDR2 ANQGSEA. The DNA for the CDR3 is TGCAGCGTTGATACAAGCGGGGGGGCAACACGACAGTTCTTC. This translates into CSVDTSGGATRQFF.

The rearrangement uses TRBV4-3 and TRBJ1-2, with TRBD1 as a possible D gene (6 bases). With 4 bases removed from V and 2 bases from J, the gap between germline ends came to 14 bases. Germline V gene data show CDR1 as LGHNA and CDR2 as YSLEER. The CDR3 loop spans 15 amino acids. The CDR3 loop reads CASSPDLTGNYGYTF. The CDR3 DNA reads as TGCGCCAGCAGCCCCGACTTGACAGGAAACTATGGCTACACCTTC.

The J gene is TRBJ2-7, the V gene TRBV7-2; no firm D call. CDR3 length: 14 residues. Germline loops: CDR1 SGHTA, CDR2 FQGNSA. Trimming took 1 base from V and 2 from J, leaving 9 bases between them. DNA of the CDR3: TGTGCCAGCAGCTTAGTCCAGGCTACCTACGAGCAGTACTTC. The encoded protein is CASSLVQATYEQYF.

As DNA, the CDR3 is TGTGCCAGTAGTGCCCTGGTAGGGGGCGGCCAGCCCCAGCATTTT. Translating it yields CASSALVGGGQPQHF. The chain couples TRBV19 to TRBJ1-5, with 7 nucleotides matching TRBD1. Unmatched junction bases numbered 11, after V lost 5 bases and J lost 7 bases. There are 15 residues in the CDR3. The germline V gene encodes CDR1 LNHDA and CDR2 SQIVND (reference sequence). Supplemented by reference TRBV19 and TRBJ1-5, the full variable domain reads DGGITQSPKYLFRKEGQNVTLSCEQNLNHDAMYWYRQDPGQGLRLIYYSQIVNDFQKGDIAEGYSVSREKKESFPLTVTSAQKNPTAFYLCASSALVGGGQPQHFGDGTRLSIL.

This clone appeared a single time. CDR3 nucleotides: TGTGCCAGCAGCCCTCCAGGCACTGAAGCTTTCTTT. Protein sequence: CASSPPGTEAFF. The chain is built from TRBV12-3 or TRBV12-4 and TRBJ1-1, with no clear D. The length of the CDR3 is 12 residues. V was clipped by 6 bases and J by 4 bases, with 9 bases between them.

This clone showed up just once. The chain employs TRBV7-9 and TRBJ2-6; possible D gene TRBD1, 6 bases. Trimming removed 4 bases from V and 2 bases from J, with 15 bases in between. The CDR3 has 17 residues. Germline lookup yields CDR1 SEHNR and CDR2 FQNEAQ (reference sequence). CDR3 loop: CASSSDLGAAGANVLTF. The CDR3 region has the DNA TGTGCCAGCAGCTCAGACTTGGGGGCCGCTGGGGCCAACGTCCTGACTTTC.